This record concerns one T cell receptor beta chain sequence. Its specificity is not known. Sequencing used immunoSEQ multiplex PCR; TCRdb keeps in-frame clones, though not all of them. This table holds about 40,000 clones, 93% found once. This sample was taken from a study of cytomegalovirus exposure and HLA in healthy donors. Notes on the study in general: Associated with cytomegalovirus, according to the listing, were 150 to 200 TCR beta chains.

Specimen: PBMCs. The TCR sequence derives from a woman between 18 and 29 years old in good health and CMV-seronegative.

CDR3 in amino acids: CASTTVTYEQYF. CDR3 nucleotide sequence: TGTGCCAGCACCACAGTTACCTACGAGCAGTACTTC. The chain has TRBV6-1 and TRBJ2-7; D not certain. Trimming removed 7 bases at V and 2 bases at J, with 9 bases between. The germline V gene has CDR1 MNHNS and CDR2 SASEGT. This CDR3 region has 12 residues.